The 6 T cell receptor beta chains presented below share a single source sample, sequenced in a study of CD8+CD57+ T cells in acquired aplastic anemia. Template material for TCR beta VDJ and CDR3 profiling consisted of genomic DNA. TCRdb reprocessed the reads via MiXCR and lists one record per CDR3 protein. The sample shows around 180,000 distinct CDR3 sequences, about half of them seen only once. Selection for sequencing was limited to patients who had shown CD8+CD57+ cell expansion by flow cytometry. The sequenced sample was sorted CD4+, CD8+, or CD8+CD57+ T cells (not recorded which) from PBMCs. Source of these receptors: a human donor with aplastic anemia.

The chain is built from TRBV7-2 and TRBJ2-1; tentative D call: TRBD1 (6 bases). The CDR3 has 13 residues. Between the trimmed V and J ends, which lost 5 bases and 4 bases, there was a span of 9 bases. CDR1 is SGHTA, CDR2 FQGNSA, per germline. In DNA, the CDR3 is TGTGCCAGCAGCAACAGGGATTACAATGAGCAGTTCTTC. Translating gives CASSNRDYNEQFF.

CDR3 DNA sequence: TGTGCCAGCGCACCACCTGGGGACGGAGGCGCTTTCTTT. This translates into CASAPPGDGGAFF. The rearrangement links TRBV19 to TRBJ1-1; D possibly corresponds to TRBD1 (5 bases). This CDR3 has 13 residues. V was trimmed by 9 bases and J by 11 bases, leaving 22 bases between them. Germline values: CDR1 LNHDA, CDR2 SQIVND (reference sequence).

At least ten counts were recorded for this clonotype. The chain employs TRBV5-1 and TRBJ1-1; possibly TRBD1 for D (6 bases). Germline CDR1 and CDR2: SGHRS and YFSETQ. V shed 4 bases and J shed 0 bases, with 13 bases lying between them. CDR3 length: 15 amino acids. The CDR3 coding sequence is TGCGCCAGCAGCAGCGGGGACACACTGAACACTGAAGCTTTCTTT. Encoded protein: CASSSGDTLNTEAFF.

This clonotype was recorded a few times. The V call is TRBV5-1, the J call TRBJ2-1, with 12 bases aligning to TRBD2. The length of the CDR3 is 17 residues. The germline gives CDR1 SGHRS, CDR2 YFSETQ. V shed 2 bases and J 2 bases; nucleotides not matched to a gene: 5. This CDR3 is CASSLEASGRAYNEQFF. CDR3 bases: TGCGCCAGCAGCTTAGAGGCTAGCGGGAGGGCCTACAATGAGCAGTTCTTC.

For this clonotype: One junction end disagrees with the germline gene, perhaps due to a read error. The chain's CDR3 is CATSVSTGSTYDQYF. In nucleotides, the CDR3 is TGTGCCACCAGTGTCTCGACAGGTTCGACTTACGATCAGTACTTC. The chain uses TRBV7-2 and TRBJ2-7; D is perhaps TRBD1 (6 bases). In germline, CDR1 is SGHTA, CDR2 FQGNSA. CDR3 length: 15 amino acids.

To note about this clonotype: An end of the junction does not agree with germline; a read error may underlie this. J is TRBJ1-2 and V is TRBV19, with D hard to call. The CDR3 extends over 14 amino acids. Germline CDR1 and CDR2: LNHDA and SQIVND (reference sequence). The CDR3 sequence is CASSTGPHTYGHTF. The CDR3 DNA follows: TGTGCCAGTAGTACCGGACCGCATACCTATGGCCACACCTTC.